This T cell receptor beta chain was obtained from a study of cytomegalovirus exposure and HLA in healthy donors. Study-level background: Earlier sequencing of about 200 million T cells yielded nearly 120 million unique TCR beta sequences. Study findings and constraints: Immune exposure data for these donors was limited to CMV serostatus. In an earlier analysis, most TCR beta V segments were productive about 90% or about 30% of the time. Later on, analysis showed that most CMV-associated TCR beta chains appeared to be HLA-restricted.

The length of the CDR3 is 14 residues. V gave up 3 bases and J gave up 3 bases, with 11 bases separating them. Germline CDR1 MNHNS, CDR2 SASEGT. PCR primers comprised 60 Vbeta and 13 Jbeta primers. TCRdb keeps only in-frame clones here, not all; method: immunoSEQ multiplex PCR. The table has about 150,000 clones, 78% seen once. About this clone: No antigen is known for it.

The sample taken for sequencing was PBMCs. The sequence was obtained from a man aged 35 to 55 in good health and CMV-seropositive. J is TRBJ1-2 and V is TRBV6-1; no clear D gene. The CDR3 region is CASSESSPDYGYTF. In DNA, the CDR3 is TGTGCCAGCAGTGAGTCTTCCCCGGACTATGGCTACACCTTC.